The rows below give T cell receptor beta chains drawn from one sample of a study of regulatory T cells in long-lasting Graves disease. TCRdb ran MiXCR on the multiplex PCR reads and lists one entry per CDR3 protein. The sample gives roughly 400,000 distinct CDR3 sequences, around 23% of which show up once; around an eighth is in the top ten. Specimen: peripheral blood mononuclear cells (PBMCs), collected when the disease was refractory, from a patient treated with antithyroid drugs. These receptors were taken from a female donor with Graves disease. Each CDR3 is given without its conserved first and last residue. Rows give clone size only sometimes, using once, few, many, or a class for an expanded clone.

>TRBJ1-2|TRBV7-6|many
ASSLLPPDRGREIGGYT
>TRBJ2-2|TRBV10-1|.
ASSRTSGPGELF
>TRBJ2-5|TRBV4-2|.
ASSQGGPETQY
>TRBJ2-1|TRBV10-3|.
AISESQAGSSYNEQF
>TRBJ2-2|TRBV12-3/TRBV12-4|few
ASSLGPGVGTGELF
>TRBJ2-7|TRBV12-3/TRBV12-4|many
ASHPPDRDHEQY
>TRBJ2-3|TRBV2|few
ASSVGGITDTQY
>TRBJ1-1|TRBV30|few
AWREVTEAF
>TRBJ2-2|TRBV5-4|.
ASSLWLAGNTGELF
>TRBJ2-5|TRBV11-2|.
ASSHWDSRQETQY
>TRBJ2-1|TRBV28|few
ASSLRWEQF
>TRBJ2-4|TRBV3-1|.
ASSQGGPQVKNIQY
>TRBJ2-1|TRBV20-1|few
SARGDPASYNEQF
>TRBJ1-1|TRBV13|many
ASSSSLRGPLGTEAF
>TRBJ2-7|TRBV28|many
ASSSLQGGLYEQY
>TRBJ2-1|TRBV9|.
ASSVGPDSSYNEQF
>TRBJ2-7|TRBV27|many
ASSLGVLSYEQY
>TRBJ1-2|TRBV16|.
ASSQSFSGSYGYT
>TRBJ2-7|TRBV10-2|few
ASRPGTSGSRRYEQY
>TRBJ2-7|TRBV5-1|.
ASSSDSAFYEQY
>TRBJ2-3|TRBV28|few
ASSQGLADPTDTQY
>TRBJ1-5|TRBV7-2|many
ASSLMWDQPQH
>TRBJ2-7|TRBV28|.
ASSFVQGGSYEQY
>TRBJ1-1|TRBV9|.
ASSVVGTTNTEAF
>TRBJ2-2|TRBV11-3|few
ASSFGQGPGELF
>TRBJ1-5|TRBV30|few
AWSTGGANSNQPQH
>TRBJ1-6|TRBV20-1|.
SARAGTAGLSSSYNSPLH
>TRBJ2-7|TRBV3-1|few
ASSPDRSEQY
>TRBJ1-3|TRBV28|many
ASINGRQAVSGNTIY
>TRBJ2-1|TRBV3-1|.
ASSQVPNEQF